This note documents a single TCR beta chain sequence. Assay: immunoSEQ multiplex PCR; the TCRdb copy retains only in-frame clones and omits some. The profile shows approximately 7,000 clones, more than 35% of them singletons. These data come from a study of T cells in localized non-small cell lung cancer. This CDR3 is 12 amino acids long. The germline gives CDR1 KGHSH, CDR2 LQKENI. V lost 4 bases, J lost 8 bases, and 8 bases lay in between. Here the sequenced sample was lung tumor tissue, taken before any cancer treatment. The TCR comes from a man between 40 and 69 years old with stage III lung adenocarcinoma. The chain couples TRBV18 to TRBJ1-4; no clear D gene. The CDR3 coding sequence is TGTGCCAGCTCACAACGACCAGAAAAACTGTTTTTT. It is translated as CASSQRPEKLFF.